This entry lists 6 T cell receptor beta chains sequenced from one sample in a study of CD8 T cells in Susac syndrome. An input of roughly 0.45 to 1 ug of RNA was subjected to reverse transcription using random hexamers. TCRdb recomputed calls from the immunoSEQ multiplex PCR reads with MiXCR, one row per CDR3 protein. The sample contains 120,000 to 150,000 distinct CDR3 sequences, approximately 94% of which appear only once. The sequenced material came from CD4+ T cells from PBMCs. The receptor set was obtained from a human donor in good health.

For the CDR3, the DNA is TGCAGTGCTAGGTCGGGGCGGACAGGGGGCTACGAGCAGTACTTC. Translation: CSARSGRTGGYEQYF. The chain employs TRBV20-1 and TRBJ2-7, with 10 nucleotides matching TRBD1. Germline CDR1 DFQATT, CDR2 SNEGSKA (reference sequence). V shed 3 bases and J 3 bases; nucleotides not matched to a gene: 8. The CDR3 totals 15 residues.

V gene TRBV21-1 combines with J gene TRBJ1-1; the table's D call of TRBD1 was not tested on the DNA. TRBV21-1 is termed a pseudogene. The CDR3 contains 15 residues. CDR3 DNA sequence: TGTGCCAGCAGCAAGCAAAGAGGGGATCGGACTGAAGCTTTCTTT. Encoded protein: CASSKQRGDRTEAFF.

The gene calls are TRBV27 and TRBJ2-1; 13 bases are shared with TRBD2. Germline assignment: CDR1 MNHEY and CDR2 SMNVEV (reference sequence). This CDR3 spans 13 amino acids. V shed 10 bases and J 7 bases; nucleotides not matched to a gene: 4. The DNA for the CDR3 is TGTGCCACGGGACTAGCGGGATTAAATGAGCAGTTCTTC. The encoded protein is CATGLAGLNEQFF.

This rearrangement joins TRBV12-3 or TRBV12-4 to TRBJ1-4; 7 bases align to TRBD1. J was trimmed by 13 bases and V by 5 bases; bases with no gene match: 10. This CDR3 contains 13 residues. The CDR3 region is CASSPVPTGRLFF. The CDR3, as DNA: TGTGCCAGCAGTCCCGTCCCGACAGGGCGACTGTTTTTT.

The chain employs TRBV27 and TRBJ2-7, with TRBD2 matching 11 bases. J was trimmed by 3 bases and V by 8 bases; bases with no gene match: 3. Germline assignment: CDR1 MNHEY and CDR2 SMNVEV (reference sequence). CDR3 length: 13 amino acids. This chain's CDR3 is CASGGTSGYEQYF. The DNA of the CDR3 is TGTGCCAGCGGGGGGACTAGCGGCTACGAGCAGTACTTC.

J is TRBJ2-1 and V is TRBV3-1; D may be TRBD2 (6 bases). CDR1 and CDR2 (germline): LGHDT, YNNKEL (reference sequence). V was cut by 4 bases and J by 8 bases, with 15 bases left in between. This CDR3 is 14 amino acids long. Here the CDR3 DNA reads TGTGCCAGCAGCCCCCTCCTAGCGATCGATGAGCAGTTCTTC. The encoded protein is CASSPLLAIDEQFF.